These 31 T cell receptor beta chains share one sample of origin, sequenced in a study of shared clonotypes between healthy human individuals. Assay used: immunoSEQ multiplex PCR; TCRdb lists only in-frame clones, some missing. This table has approximately 1.5 million clones, around 98.5% appearing once. The sequenced material came from naive CD4+ T cells sorted from blood. Subset meaning: CD45RA+ positively selected. These receptor sequences come from a man aged 25-40 years in good health.

This clone was counted once. The V and J genes are TRBV6-5 and TRBJ1-5; no definite D call. The V gene's germline CDR1 is MNHEY and CDR2 SVGAGI. The germline V and J ends were trimmed by 6 bases and 1 base, with 7 bases remaining between them. The CDR3 runs 13 residues. The CDR3 here is CASRPQSNQPQHF. In nucleotides, the CDR3 is TGTGCCAGCAGGCCACAGAGCAATCAGCCCCAGCATTTT.

This clone was found once. The chain has TRBV7-9 and TRBJ1-5, with a tentative D call TRBD1 (5 bases). The CDR3 runs to 12 residues. Germline V gene lookup returns CDR1 SEHNR and CDR2 FQNEAQ (reference sequence). Deletions cut 8 bases from V and 7 bases from J, with 12 bases between. The CDR3 sequence is CASGRAGQPQHF. DNA for the CDR3: TGTGCCAGCGGCAGGGCGGGACAGCCCCAGCATTTT. Combining the CDR3 with reference TRBV7-9 and TRBJ1-5 gives the whole variable domain DTGVSQNPRHKITKRGQNVTFRCDPISEHNRLYWYRQTLGQGPEFLTYFQNEAQLEKSRLLSDRFSAERPKGSFSTLEIQRTEQGDSAMYLCASGRAGQPQHFGDGTRLSIL.

With regard to this clone: Within the sample, other DNA sequences also encode this same CDR3. The chain is built from TRBV6-5 and TRBJ1-1, with D unclear. Trimming left V 0 bases short and J 2 bases short, with 4 bases between. This CDR3 contains 13 residues. CDR1 and CDR2 (germline): MNHEY, SVGAGI. The CDR3 is CASSYSLNTEAFF. CDR3 coding DNA: TGTGCCAGCAGTTACTCCCTTAACACTGAAGCTTTCTTT.

This clone came up a few times. The DNA for the CDR3 is TGTGCCAGCTCAGGAGGGGATCAGCCCCAGCATTTT. Translated: CASSGGDQPQHF. The rearrangement links TRBV18 to TRBJ1-5; D perhaps matches TRBD1 (5 bases). V lost 5 bases, J lost 5 bases, and 7 bases lay in between. Germline values: CDR1 KGHSH, CDR2 LQKENI. The length of the CDR3 is 12 residues.

The V call is TRBV5-1, the J call TRBJ2-4; a possible D gene is TRBD1 (5 bases). Per germline, CDR1 SGHRS and CDR2 YFSETQ. Trimming shortened V by 3 bases and J by 8 bases, and 9 bases separated the two germline ends. CDR3 length: 12 residues. The CDR3 region has the DNA TGCGCCAGCAGCTCAGGGTCGGACATTCAGTACTTC. Protein sequence: CASSSGSDIQYF.

V gene TRBV5-4 combines with J gene TRBJ1-2; D not certain. V was clipped by 1 base and J by 3 bases, with 4 bases between them. The CDR3 is made up of 12 amino acids. The germline CDR1 and CDR2 sequences are SGHNT and YYREEE (reference sequence). CDR3 nucleotides: TGTGCCAGCAGCTTGAGGGACTATGGCTACACCTTC. The encoded protein is CASSLRDYGYTF.

The CDR3 reads CASSQNIPGGTLITQFF. Written as DNA, the CDR3 is TGCGCCAGCAGCCAAAATATTCCGGGAGGTACCCTAATAACGCAGTTCTTC. The gene calls are TRBV4-3 and TRBJ2-1, with 7 bases fitting TRBD2. CDR1 and CDR2 from the germline V gene are LGHNA and YSLEER. V was clipped by 2 bases and J by 12 bases; unmatched bases: 19. The CDR3 is 17 residues long.

The chain recombines TRBV9 with TRBJ1-2, with D unresolved. The CDR3 covers 13 residues. CDR1 is SGDLS, CDR2 YYNGEE, per germline. Trimming took 2 bases from V and 9 from J, leaving 14 bases between them. The CDR3 spells CASSVAARSSYTF. CDR3 DNA sequence: TGTGCCAGCAGCGTCGCCGCTAGAAGTAGCTACACCTTC.

This clone was seen only once. The chain couples TRBV7-6 to TRBJ2-1; weak D call: TRBD1 (5 bases). CDR1 is SGHVS and CDR2 is FNYEAQ in the germline V gene. The CDR3 extends over 14 amino acids. Trimming left V 5 bases short and J 3 bases short, with 11 bases between. Written as DNA, the CDR3 is TGTGCCAGCAGCGAAGGGGTCGGCTACAATGAGCAGTTCTTC. Its translation: CASSEGVGYNEQFF.

The J gene is TRBJ1-1, the V gene TRBV10-3; maybe TRBD1 (5 bases). V gave up 7 bases and J gave up 1 base, with 19 bases separating them. The CDR3 has 16 amino acids. CDR1 is ENHRY, CDR2 SYGVKD, per germline. The CDR3 is CAITGEIERGNTEAFF. CDR3 coding DNA: TGTGCCATCACGGGGGAAATCGAGCGAGGGAACACTGAAGCTTTCTTT.

The gene calls are TRBV9 and TRBJ2-7, with 9 bases fitting TRBD2. The CDR3 runs to 14 residues. The trim removed 3 bases at V and 0 bases at J, leaving 1 base unmatched. Germline loops: CDR1 SGDLS, CDR2 YYNGEE. The CDR3 here is CASSASGTSYEQYF. CDR3 bases: TGTGCCAGCAGCGCTAGCGGGACCTCCTACGAGCAGTACTTC. The whole variable domain, remainder taken from reference TRBV9 and TRBJ2-7, is DSGVTQTPKHLITATGQRVTLRCSPRSGDLSVYWYQQSLDQGLQFLIQYYNGEERAKGNILERFSAQQFPDLHSELNLSSLELGDSALYFCASSASGTSYEQYFGPGTRLTVT.

J is TRBJ2-3 and V is TRBV9; D ambiguous. The CDR3 is made up of 16 amino acids. V gave up 4 bases and J gave up 0 bases, with 15 bases separating them. Germline V CDR1 and CDR2: SGDLS, YYNGEE. The CDR3 region is CASSLKIGGSTDTQYF. The CDR3 DNA sequence: TGTGCCAGCAGCCTCAAAATAGGCGGAAGCACAGATACGCAGTATTTT.

Note on this clone: The junction does not match germline at one end; this may be a read error. The gene calls are TRBV11-2 and TRBJ2-7; the D is unclear. Per the germline V gene, CDR1 is SGHAT and CDR2 is FQNNGV. This CDR3 spans 14 amino acids. The CDR3 DNA is TGTGCCAGCAGCTTAAAACCGACCTCATACGGGCAGTACTTC. Its translation: CASSLKPTSYGQYF.

V gene TRBV28 combines with J gene TRBJ2-7, with no clear D. V lost 5 bases and J 2 bases, leaving 7 bases between the germline ends. The CDR3 extends over 12 amino acids. Looked up from germline, CDR1 is MDHEN and CDR2 is SYDVKM. DNA of the CDR3: TGTGCCAGCAGTGGGATTACCTACGAGCAGTACTTC. Encoded protein: CASSGITYEQYF. The full variable domain, in which reference TRBV28 and TRBJ2-7 provide the parts outside the CDR3, is DVKVTQSSRYLVKRTGEKVFLECVQDMDHENMFWYRQDPGLGLRLIYFSYDVKMKEKGDIPEGYSVSREKKERFSLILESASTNQTSMYLCASSGITYEQYFGPGTRLTVT.

The V and J genes are TRBV5-1 and TRBJ1-5; TRBD1 aligns across 9 bases. J was trimmed by 9 bases and V by 6 bases; bases with no gene match: 13. The CDR3 covers 15 residues. Germline CDR1 is SGHRS and CDR2 is YFSETQ. CDR3 coding DNA: TGCGCCAGCACCGGACCCGGGACAGGGATTACGCCCCAGCATTTT. It is translated as CASTGPGTGITPQHF.

This clone came up once. V is TRBV5-1 and J is TRBJ2-3; D is possibly TRBD1 (6 bases). V lost 4 bases and J 3 bases, leaving 9 bases between the germline ends. Germline values: CDR1 SGHRS, CDR2 YFSETQ. CDR3 length: 13 residues. The CDR3 sequence is CASSQGQTDTQYF. Here the CDR3 DNA reads TGCGCCAGCAGCCAAGGACAGACAGATACGCAGTATTTT.

The V call is TRBV29-1, the J call TRBJ1-5, with D perhaps TRBD1 (5 bases). The CDR3 covers 11 residues. Trimming shortened V by 6 bases and J by 5 bases, and 8 bases separated the two germline ends. Looked up from germline, CDR1 is SQVTM and CDR2 is ANQGSEA. CDR3 loop: CSVGVDQPQHF. The CDR3 bases are TGCAGCGTAGGGGTGGATCAGCCCCAGCATTTT.

The chain is built from TRBV9 and TRBJ2-4, with 8 bases identical to TRBD1. After removal of 4 bases from V and 8 bases from J, the junction contained 8 bases not matched to a gene. There are 14 residues in the CDR3. Germline CDR1 reads SGDLS; CDR2 reads YYNGEE. CDR3 protein: CASSSRTGTHIQYF. The CDR3 region has the DNA TGTGCCAGCAGCTCCCGGACAGGGACACACATTCAGTACTTC.

The V call is TRBV7-2, the J call TRBJ2-6; D tentatively fits TRBD1 or TRBD2 (5 bases each). V was shortened by 2 bases and J by 1 base, with 12 bases between the two germline ends. The CDR3 runs to 17 residues. CDR1 is SGHTA and CDR2 is FQGNSA in the germline V gene. CDR3: CASSLSGTSSGANVLTF. The DNA for the CDR3 is TGTGCCAGCAGCTTATCCGGGACCTCTTCTGGGGCCAACGTCCTGACTTTC.

The V call is TRBV11-1, the J call TRBJ2-5; D is uncertain. The CDR3 runs 13 residues. Germline values: CDR1 SGHAT, CDR2 FQDESV (reference sequence). Trimming shortened V by 5 bases and J by 2 bases, and 9 bases separated the two germline ends. As DNA, the CDR3 is TGTGCCAGCAGCAGAGCTGGGCAAGAGACCCAGTACTTC. Protein product: CASSRAGQETQYF.

The CDR3 sequence is CASSVRGTPNTGELFF. CDR3 DNA sequence: TGTGCCAGCAGCGTCCGGGGGACTCCGAACACCGGGGAGCTGTTTTTT. The genes are TRBV9 and TRBJ2-2; the D gene is possibly TRBD2 (6 bases). The CDR3 loop spans 16 amino acids. Per germline, CDR1 SGDLS and CDR2 YYNGEE. Trimming stripped 2 bases from V and 0 bases from J, with 11 bases between.

This sequence joins TRBV11-2 and TRBJ1-2; 10 bases agree with TRBD1. This CDR3 comprises 17 residues. V trimming: 2 bases; J trimming: 5 bases; junction bases outside the gene matches: 11. In germline, CDR1 is SGHAT, CDR2 FQNNGV. CDR3 protein: CASSLRPGTGVPYGYTF. The DNA of the CDR3 is TGTGCCAGCAGCTTAAGGCCCGGGACAGGGGTCCCATATGGCTACACCTTC.

The chain couples TRBV6-1 to TRBJ1-3; D is possibly TRBD1 (6 bases). Germline CDR1 MNHNS, CDR2 SASEGT. The CDR3 is 15 residues long. Trimming removed 6 bases from V and 1 base from J, with 13 bases in between. The CDR3 here is CASRIRGGSGNTIYF. CDR3 DNA sequence: TGTGCCAGCAGGATACGAGGGGGATCTGGAAACACCATATATTTT.

The J gene is TRBJ2-3, the V gene TRBV7-9, with TRBD2 as a possible D gene (6 bases). Germline values: CDR1 SEHNR, CDR2 FQNEAQ (reference sequence). This CDR3 is built from 17 residues. Deletions cut 3 bases from V and 2 bases from J, with 18 bases between. The CDR3 is CASSFLVRRGSTDTQYF. The DNA for the CDR3 is TGTGCCAGCAGCTTTCTAGTCCGGAGGGGTTCCACAGATACGCAGTATTTT.

The chain is built from TRBV7-8 and TRBJ1-4; D remains ambiguous. Germline V gene data show CDR1 as SGHVS and CDR2 as FQNEAQ. CDR3 length: 15 residues. Trimming left V 1 base short and J 5 bases short, with 11 bases between. This chain's CDR3 is CASSLESASNEKLFF. CDR3 sequence (DNA): TGTGCCAGCAGCTTAGAATCAGCATCAAATGAAAAACTGTTTTTT. The entire variable domain, with the rest obtained from reference TRBV7-8 and TRBJ1-4, is as follows: GAGVSQSPRYKVAKRGQDVALRCDPISGHVSLFWYQQALGQGPEFLTYFQNEAQLDKSGLPSDRFFAERPEGSVSTLKIQRTQQEDSAVYLCASSLESASNEKLFFGSGTQLSVL.

The chain combines TRBV29-1 with TRBJ2-6, with 11 bases identical to TRBD1. There are 16 residues in the CDR3. Germline-derived CDR1 and CDR2 are SQVTM and ANQGSEA. V lost 5 bases and J lost 0; bases outside the gene matches: 3. The CDR3 DNA is TGCAGCGTTAGGGACAGGGGGGTCTCTGGGGCCAACGTCCTGACTTTC. Protein product: CSVRDRGVSGANVLTF.

The V gene is TRBV28, the J gene TRBJ2-7, with 7 bases matching TRBD1. The V and J ends lost 4 bases and 1 base, in that order; junction bases with no gene match: 10. CDR3 size: 16 residues. The V gene's germline CDR1 is MDHEN and CDR2 SYDVKM. CDR3 sequence: CASSSPGTDLSYEQYF. CDR3 nucleotide sequence: TGTGCCAGCAGTTCCCCCGGGACAGATTTATCCTACGAGCAGTACTTC.

V usage is TRBV5-4 and J usage is TRBJ2-5; 11 bases line up with TRBD2. Germline V gene lookup returns CDR1 SGHNT and CDR2 YYREEE (reference sequence). The CDR3 loop spans 16 amino acids. Trimming at V came to 3 bases and at J to 5 bases, leaving 9 bases not matched to a gene. This CDR3 is CASSSKLAGVGETQYF. Written as DNA, the CDR3 is TGTGCCAGCAGCTCGAAACTAGCGGGAGTTGGTGAGACCCAGTACTTC.

The V gene is TRBV5-1, the J gene TRBJ2-3; TRBD2 matches at 9 bases. CDR1 and CDR2 from the germline V gene are SGHRS and YFSETQ. This CDR3 contains 15 residues. V dropped 2 bases and J dropped 4; count of bases not matched to a gene: 5. CDR3 in DNA: TGCGCCAGCAGCTTTAGCGGGAGAGTATCAGATACGCAGTATTTT. Amino acid sequence: CASSFSGRVSDTQYF.

V usage is TRBV28 and J usage is TRBJ2-7, with TRBD2 identical over 8 bases. The ends lost 8 bases at V and 0 bases at J; junction bases unmatched: 6. Germline CDR1 is MDHEN and CDR2 is SYDVKM. The CDR3 is made up of 14 amino acids. The DNA for the CDR3 is TGTGCCAGCCAACCGGGGGGGAGCTCCTACGAGCAGTACTTC. Its translation is CASQPGGSSYEQYF. Looking up the rest from reference TRBV28 and TRBJ2-7 gives the full variable domain: DVKVTQSSRYLVKRTGEKVFLECVQDMDHENMFWYRQDPGLGLRLIYFSYDVKMKEKGDIPEGYSVSREKKERFSLILESASTNQTSMYLCASQPGGSSYEQYFGPGTRLTVT.

This chain connects TRBV6-5 to TRBJ1-5; D not certain. Trimming shortened V by 0 bases and J by 0 bases, and 6 bases separated the two germline ends. This CDR3 is 15 amino acids long. In germline, CDR1 is MNHEY, CDR2 SVGAGI. The CDR3 protein is CASSYSGSSNQPQHF. The DNA for the CDR3 is TGTGCCAGCAGTTACTCGGGATCTAGCAATCAGCCCCAGCATTTT.